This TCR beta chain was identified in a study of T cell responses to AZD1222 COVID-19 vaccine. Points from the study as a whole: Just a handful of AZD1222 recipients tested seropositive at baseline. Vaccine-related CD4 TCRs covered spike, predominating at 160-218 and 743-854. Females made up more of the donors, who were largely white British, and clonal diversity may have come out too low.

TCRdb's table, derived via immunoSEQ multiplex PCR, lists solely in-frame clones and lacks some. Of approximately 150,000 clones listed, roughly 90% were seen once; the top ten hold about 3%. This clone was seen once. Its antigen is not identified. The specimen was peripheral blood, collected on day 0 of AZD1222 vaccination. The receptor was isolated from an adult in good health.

CDR3 sequence reads: CASSRGANTGELFF. The CDR3 DNA sequence: TGTGCCAGCAGTCGAGGGGCGAACACCGGGGAGCTGTTTTTT. The chain joins TRBV2 to TRBJ2-2, with D perhaps given as TRBD1 or TRBD2 (5 bases each). Trimming stripped 5 bases from V and 0 bases from J, with 7 bases between. Germline loops: CDR1 SNHLY, CDR2 FYNNEI. The CDR3 spans 14 residues.